The 16 T cell receptor beta chains reported below all come from one sample, sequenced in a study of control samples from healthy donors and cancer patients. Only in-frame clones appear in the TCRdb table, and some are missing; sequencing was by immunoSEQ multiplex PCR. This table holds almost 90,000 clones, more than 75% found once. The sequenced sample was blood. All receptors derive from a young man in good health.

The rearrangement uses TRBV15 and TRBJ1-3; D is unresolved. In germline, CDR1 is LNHNV, CDR2 YYDKDF (reference sequence). Trimming removed 1 base from V and 3 bases from J, with 10 bases in between. CDR3 size: 15 residues. In nucleotides, the CDR3 is TGTGCCACCAGCAGAGCCGTCACCAATGGAAACACCATATATTTT. It encodes CATSRAVTNGNTIYF. The variable domain in full, completed from reference TRBV15 and TRBJ1-3, reads DAMVIQNPRYQVTQFGKPVTLSCSQTLNHNVMYWYQQKSSQAPKLLFHYYDKDFNNEADTPDNFQSRRPNTSFCFLDIRSPGLGDTAMYLCATSRAVTNGNTIYFGEGSWLTVV.

The V and J genes are TRBV28 and TRBJ1-2; weak D call: TRBD1 (5 bases). The CDR3 runs to 16 residues. The germline V and J ends were trimmed by 2 bases and 0 bases, with 13 bases remaining between them. CDR1 and CDR2 (germline): MDHEN, SYDVKM. The CDR3 sequence is CASSLPISGANYGYTF. CDR3 bases: TGTGCCAGCAGTTTACCAATCTCGGGGGCTAACTATGGCTACACCTTC.

This clone occurred once. The chain combines TRBV2 with TRBJ2-2, with 13 bases matching TRBD2. The CDR3 runs to 15 residues. Germline loops: CDR1 SNHLY, CDR2 FYNNEI. Germline trimming cut 7 bases from V and 8 bases from J; bases unmatched to any gene: 7. CDR3 amino acids: CASKSLAGGRGELFF. Written as DNA, the CDR3 is TGTGCCAGCAAGTCACTAGCGGGGGGGCGGGGGGAGCTGTTTTTT.

This clone appeared once. The chain combines TRBV12-3 or TRBV12-4 with TRBJ1-6; D gene uncertain. The CDR3 covers 12 residues. Trimming removed 3 bases from V and 10 bases from J, with 7 bases in between. The CDR3 DNA follows: TGTGCCAGCAGTTTCGGGGTATCACCCCTCCACTTT. Its protein is CASSFGVSPLHF.

This clone was recorded only once. This chain joins TRBV6-5 and TRBJ2-5; 7 bases are a match to TRBD2. Germline values: CDR1 MNHEY, CDR2 SVGAGI. The V and J ends lost 6 bases and 5 bases, in that order; junction bases with no gene match: 9. The length of the CDR3 is 14 residues. The DNA for the CDR3 is TGTGCCAGCAGCCGTCGGGGGGTGGGGGAGACCCAGTACTTC. It specifies CASSRRGVGETQYF.

CDR3 loop: CSAKLRNEQYF. The CDR3 coding sequence is TGCAGTGCTAAATTGAGAAACGAGCAGTACTTC. V usage is TRBV20-1 and J usage is TRBJ2-7, with D unresolved. Trimming took 4 bases from V and 5 from J, leaving 9 bases between them. Germline V gives CDR1 DFQATT, CDR2 SNEGSKA (reference sequence). This CDR3 comprises 11 residues.

The J gene is TRBJ1-2, the V gene TRBV29-1; 7 nucleotides line up with TRBD1. Trimming at V came to 7 bases and at J to 0 bases, leaving 8 bases not matched to a gene. Germline lookup yields CDR1 SQVTM and CDR2 ANQGSEA. The CDR3 consists of 14 residues. In DNA, the CDR3 is TGCAGCGCCCTAACAGGGGTAGCTAACTATGGCTACACCTTC. Translated: CSALTGVANYGYTF.

The V gene is TRBV27, the J gene TRBJ1-2, with unresolved D. The CDR3 is made up of 14 amino acids. Trimming took 8 bases from V and 3 from J, leaving 16 bases between them. Germline-derived CDR1 and CDR2 are MNHEY and SMNVEV (reference sequence). The CDR3 loop is CASGRYGRDYGYTF. The CDR3 bases are TGTGCCAGCGGAAGGTACGGACGTGACTATGGCTACACCTTC.

CDR3: CAIGGSGGTYNEQFF. For the CDR3, the DNA is TGTGCCATCGGCGGAAGCGGGGGAACCTACAATGAGCAGTTCTTC. This sequence joins TRBV10-3 and TRBJ2-1; 8 bases agree with TRBD2. CDR1 ENHRY and CDR2 SYGVKD come from the germline V gene. This CDR3 is built from 15 residues. V trimming: 8 bases; J trimming: 2 bases; junction bases outside the gene matches: 8.

The J gene is TRBJ1-6, the V gene TRBV28, with 9 bases identical to TRBD1. The CDR3 contains 14 residues. Germline CDR1 reads MDHEN; CDR2 reads SYDVKM. Trimming cost V 2 bases and J 9 bases; bases outside gene matches: 2. The CDR3 coding sequence is TGTGCCAGCAGTTTAGGGACAGGGACTTCACCCCTCCACTTT. It is translated as CASSLGTGTSPLHF.

V is TRBV27 and J is TRBJ1-2; D ambiguous. The CDR3 consists of 16 residues. V lost 6 bases and J 0 bases, leaving 17 bases between the germline ends. The germline V gene encodes CDR1 MNHEY and CDR2 SMNVEV (reference sequence). The CDR3 protein is CASSYHEAGSNYGYTF. The CDR3 region has the DNA TGTGCCAGCAGCTACCACGAGGCCGGCTCTAACTATGGCTACACCTTC.

The chain has TRBV5-8 and TRBJ2-7; a possible D gene is TRBD2 (5 bases). In germline, CDR1 is SGHTS, CDR2 YDEGEE. The CDR3 contains 15 residues. With 0 bases removed from V and 7 bases from J, the gap between germline ends came to 17 bases. The CDR3: CASSLDTRGRSEQYV. CDR3 bases: TGTGCCAGCAGCTTGGATACACGGGGAAGGTCGGAGCAGTACGTC.

V gene TRBV20-1 combines with J gene TRBJ1-2; D is perhaps TRBD1 (6 bases). With 3 bases removed from V and 3 bases from J, the gap between germline ends came to 14 bases. CDR1 is DFQATT and CDR2 is SNEGSKA in the germline V gene (reference sequence). CDR3 length: 14 residues. In nucleotides, the CDR3 is TGCAGTGCTAGTCTATACAGGGAGGACTATGGCTACACCTTC. This sequence encodes CSASLYREDYGYTF.

This clone was seen only once. This sequence joins TRBV28 and TRBJ2-1; either TRBD1 or TRBD2 may supply D (5 bases each). The V end was cut by 4 bases, the J end by 7 bases, with 14 bases between. Germline CDR1 MDHEN, CDR2 SYDVKM. This CDR3 is built from 14 residues. The CDR3 DNA reads TGTGCCAGCAGTTCTCGAGGGACCTTAAATGAGCAGTTCTTC. Translated: CASSSRGTLNEQFF.

DNA for the CDR3: TGTGCCAGCAGCCTCCCGGGACAGCGCTACTATGGCTACACCTTC. This codes for CASSLPGQRYYGYTF. The chain combines TRBV3-1 (or the pseudogene TRBV3-2) with TRBJ1-2, with TRBD1 matching 7 bases. Germline assignment: CDR1 LGHDT and CDR2 YNNKEL (reference sequence). V lost 4 bases to trimming and J lost 3 bases; unmatched junction nucleotides: 8. The CDR3 consists of 15 residues.

This clone occurred a few times. The chain joins TRBV4-2 to TRBJ2-6; D gene unclear. From germline, CDR1 is LGHNA and CDR2 YNFKEQ. CDR3 length equals 16 residues. With 0 bases removed from V and 2 bases from J, the gap between germline ends came to 8 bases. The CDR3 DNA follows: TGTGCCAGCAGCCAAGACAAAGGGCCTGGGGCCAACGTCCTGACTTTC. Protein: CASSQDKGPGANVLTF.